A selection of T cell receptor beta chains follows, all from one sample in a study of cytomegalovirus exposure and HLA in healthy donors. Sequenced by immunoSEQ multiplex PCR; TCRdb stores in-frame clones only, minus some. The sample contains about 150,000 clones, approximately 81% of which appear only once. Sequencing input: PBMCs. All receptors derive from a woman in her thirties or forties in good health and CMV-seropositive. CDR3s include the opening cysteine and the closing phenylalanine or tryptophan. Fields, in order: CDR3 DNA, CDR3 protein, clone size, D gene, J gene, V gene. The D gene is left open where the match is weak. A row's size may be missing; if present it is once, few, many or a size class.

TGCGCCAGCAGCTTGGCCATATCGGGACAGGGTTACGAGCAGTACTTC CASSLAISGQGYEQYF once TRBD1 TRBJ2-7 TRBV5-1
TGTGCCAGCAGTTTAAATTTAGTGCCGGGGGAGACCCAGTACTTC CASSLNLVPGETQYF - - TRBJ2-5 TRBV28
TGTGCCAGCAGCTCCACGCCGGGACAGGCGACCACCGGGGAGCTGTTTTTT CASSSTPGQATTGELFF - TRBD1 TRBJ2-2 TRBV11-2
TGTGCCAGCAGCACCCGAGGCTACGAGCAGTACTTC CASSTRGYEQYF - - TRBJ2-7 TRBV7-6
TGCGCCAGCAGCGGGGGACAGAGACCCTACGAGCAGTACTTC CASSGGQRPYEQYF - TRBD1 TRBJ2-7 TRBV5-1
TGTGCCAGCAGCTTCTTTTCAGATACGCAGTATTTT CASSFFSDTQYF - - TRBJ2-3 TRBV5-4
TGTGCCAGCAGCCCTTCCGGGGGGGCGGTCGGGGAGCTGTTTTTT CASSPSGGAVGELFF once TRBD2 TRBJ2-2 TRBV6-4
TGTGCCTCGGGGAACTCCTACAATGAGCAGTTCTTC CASGNSYNEQFF - - TRBJ2-1 TRBV6-1
TGTGCCAGCAGCCCAGACTGGCGGGGGAATGAGCAGTTCTTC CASSPDWRGNEQFF - TRBD2 TRBJ2-1 TRBV14
TGTGCCACGTCTATTAGCGGGAGGGAGGATACGCAGTATTTT CATSISGREDTQYF - TRBD2 TRBJ2-3 TRBV9